Given below is one TCR beta chain in context. What it binds is unknown. V trimming: 1 base; J trimming: 5 bases; junction bases outside the gene matches: 8. CDR3 length equals 15 residues. Germline CDR1 is SQVTM and CDR2 is ANQGSEA. The data are from a study of beta chain features in type 1 diabetes. Study observations and caveats: Naive, central memory and Treg TCRB repertoires appeared more alike in patients than in healthy donors.

Since all of the isolated RNA was reverse transcribed, expressed TCRB transcripts were what got sequenced. Using immunoSEQ multiplex PCR, the repertoire was profiled, and TCRdb retains in-frame clones only, with some absent. The table records 200,000 to 250,000 clones, over 8.5% of them present only once. Sequencing used naive CD4+ T cells from blood. The V call is TRBV29-1, the J call TRBJ1-1; the match to TRBD1 covers 9 bases. This sequence originates from a woman younger than 35 in good health. As DNA, the CDR3 is TGCAGCGTTGAAGGACAGGGGGAAAAGATAACTGAAGCTTTCTTT. Translation gives CSVEGQGEKITEAFF.